This is a list of T cell receptor beta chains from one sample in a study of Ad26.COV2.S vaccination and SARS-CoV-2 variants. Assay: immunoSEQ multiplex PCR; the TCRdb copy retains only in-frame clones and omits some. Among 410,000 or so clones listed, roughly 90% were seen once. Sequenced here: peripheral blood, sampled in a trial of Ad26.COV2.S vaccine versus placebo. These receptors all stem from a person aged 18 to 59 who received the Ad26.COV2.S COVID-19 vaccine or a placebo. Each CDR3 is given with its conserved first and last residue. A D gene is named only where the DNA matches it firmly.

V: TRBV29-1; D: -; J: TRBJ2-1; CDR3: CSVESPEANEQFF; DNA: TGCAGCGTTGAAAGCCCGGAGGCCAATGAGCAGTTCTTC
V: TRBV7-9; D: -; J: TRBJ2-2; CDR3: CASSQPMWGTGELFF; DNA: TGTGCCAGCAGCCAGCCTATGTGGGGCACCGGGGAGCTGTTTTTT
V: TRBV6-1; D: -; J: TRBJ2-7; CDR3: CASSELDSNEQYF; DNA: TGTGCCAGCAGTGAACTGGACAGTAACGAGCAGTACTTC
V: TRBV2; D: TRBD1; J: TRBJ1-4; CDR3: CASTPGTGVGKLFF; DNA: TGTGCCAGCACCCCCGGGACAGGGGTGGGAAAACTGTTTTTT
V: TRBV13; D: -; J: TRBJ1-2; CDR3: CASSLNQGGGNYGYTF; DNA: TGTGCCAGCAGCTTAAACCAGGGCGGCGGGAACTATGGCTACACCTTC
V: TRBV2; D: -; J: TRBJ2-7; CDR3: CASGGRRYEQYF; DNA: TGTGCCAGCGGTGGGAGGCGCTACGAGCAGTACTTC
V: TRBV28; D: TRBD1; J: TRBJ2-5; CDR3: CASSNTGTGGTQYF; DNA: TGTGCCAGCAGTAATACCGGGACAGGGGGGACCCAGTACTTC
V: TRBV12-5; D: -; J: TRBJ2-7; CDR3: CASGLANYEQYF; DNA: TGTGCTAGTGGTTTGGCTAACTACGAGCAGTACTTC
V: TRBV7-2; D: -; J: TRBJ2-7; CDR3: CASSLVAGSSYEQYF; DNA: TGTGCCAGCAGCTTAGTCGCGGGATCCTCCTACGAGCAGTACTTC
V: TRBV28; D: TRBD1; J: TRBJ2-5; CDR3: CASSPNLWGTVSTQYF; DNA: TGTGCCAGCAGTCCAAATCTCTGGGGGACAGTGTCGACCCAGTACTTC